What follows are 4 T cell receptor beta chains derived from one specimen sequenced in a study of blood T cell repertoires in COVID-19 (dated by TCRdb to 2019 to 2021). Library construction relied on the immunoSEQ multiplex PCR assay. In TCRdb, the immuneACCESS table is reduced to in-frame sequences with V and J assigned. These tables do not hold every clone; where another copy was compared, an unresolved V gene accounts for under half, and the others remain unexplained. The sample table lists approximately 180,000 clones, 80% to 90% of them with a count of one. Approximately 11% of the sample lies in the top ten. The sample taken for sequencing was peripheral blood. These receptor sequences come from a human donor with active or convalescent COVID-19. The donor label of this sample is uncertain.

The genes are TRBV11-2 and TRBJ1-6; tentatively, D is TRBD1 (6 bases). The CDR3 extends over 14 amino acids. The germline V and J ends were trimmed by 1 base and 9 bases, with 10 bases remaining between them. Germline CDR1 SGHAT, CDR2 FQNNGV. The DNA of the CDR3 is TGTGCCAGCAGCTTAGCAGGGGTTGGTTCACCCCTCCACTTT. This encodes CASSLAGVGSPLHF.

The chain couples TRBV5-1 to TRBJ1-3; D gene uncertain. CDR1 and CDR2 (germline): SGHRS, YFSETQ. Trimming pared 7 bases from V and 0 bases from J, leaving 14 bases between. CDR3 length: 15 residues. CDR3 loop: CASGEAPSSGNTIYF. The CDR3 coding sequence is TGCGCCAGCGGCGAGGCTCCCTCCTCTGGAAACACCATATATTTT. The entire variable domain, with the rest obtained from reference TRBV5-1 and TRBJ1-3, is as follows: KAGVTQTPRYLIKTRGQQVTLSCSPISGHRSVSWYQQTPGQGLQFLFEYFSETQRNKGNFPGRFSGRQFSNSRSEMNVSTLELGDSALYLCASGEAPSSGNTIYFGEGSWLTVV.

The V gene is TRBV21-1, the J gene TRBJ1-3; the D call in the table, TRBD1, was not verified against the DNA. TRBV21-1 is deemed a pseudogene. The CDR3 loop spans 16 amino acids. CDR3 sequence reads: CASSNRTPFSGNTIYF. The DNA for the CDR3 is TGTGCCAGCAGCAACAGGACACCGTTCTCTGGAAACACCATATATTTT.

This chain joins TRBV3-1 (or the pseudogene TRBV3-2) and TRBJ2-5; 9 nucleotides agree with TRBD2. The CDR3 contains 15 residues. Trimming removed 4 bases from V and 3 bases from J; junction bases left unmatched: 6. Per the germline V gene, CDR1 is LGHDT and CDR2 is YNNKEL (reference sequence). The CDR3 loop reads CASSPPRLAEETQYF. Written as DNA, the CDR3 is TGTGCCAGCAGCCCCCCCAGACTAGCGGAAGAGACCCAGTACTTC.